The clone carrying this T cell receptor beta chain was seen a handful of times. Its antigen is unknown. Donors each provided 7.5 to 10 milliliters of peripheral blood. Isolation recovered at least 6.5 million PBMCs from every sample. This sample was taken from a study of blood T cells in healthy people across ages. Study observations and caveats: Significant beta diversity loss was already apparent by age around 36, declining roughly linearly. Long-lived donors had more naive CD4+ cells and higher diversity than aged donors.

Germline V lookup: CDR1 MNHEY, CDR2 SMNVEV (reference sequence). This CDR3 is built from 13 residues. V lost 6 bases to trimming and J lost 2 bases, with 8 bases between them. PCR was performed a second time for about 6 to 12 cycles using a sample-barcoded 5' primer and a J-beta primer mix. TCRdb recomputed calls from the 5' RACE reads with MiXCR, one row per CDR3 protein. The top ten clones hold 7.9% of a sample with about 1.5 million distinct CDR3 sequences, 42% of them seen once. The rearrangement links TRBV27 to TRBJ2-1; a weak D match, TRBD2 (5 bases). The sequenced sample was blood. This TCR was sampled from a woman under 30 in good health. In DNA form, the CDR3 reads TGTGCCAGCAGGAGAGGGACCTACAATGAGCAGTTCTTC. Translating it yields CASRRGTYNEQFF.